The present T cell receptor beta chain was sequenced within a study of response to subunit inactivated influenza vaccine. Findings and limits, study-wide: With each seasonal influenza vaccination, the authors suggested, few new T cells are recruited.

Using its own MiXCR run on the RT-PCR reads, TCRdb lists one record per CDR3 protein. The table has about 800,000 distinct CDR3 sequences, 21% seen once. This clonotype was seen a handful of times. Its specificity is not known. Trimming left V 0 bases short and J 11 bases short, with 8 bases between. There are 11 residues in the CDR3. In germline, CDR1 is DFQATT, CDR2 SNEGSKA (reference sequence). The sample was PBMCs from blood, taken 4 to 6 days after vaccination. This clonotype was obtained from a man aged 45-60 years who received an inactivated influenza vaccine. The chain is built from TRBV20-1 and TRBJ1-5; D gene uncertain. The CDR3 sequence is CSARDARSQHF. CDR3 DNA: TGCAGTGCTAGAGATGCCCGGTCCCAGCATTTT.